This T cell receptor (beta chain) was retrieved from a study of blood T cell repertoires in COVID-19. Overall study context: Samples came from the United States, Italy and Spain, spanning acute and convalescent COVID-19. Sample material is recorded as cDNA or gDNA derived from T cells, B-cell-depleted T cells, or PBMCs.

In the original analysis: Reference gene primer amplification yielded estimated nucleated cell counts. Method: immunoSEQ multiplex PCR; TCRdb's copy keeps in-frame clones and lacks some. V and J calls and clone size follow that table, whereas D and trimming were derived from the DNA. The profile shows 250,000 to 300,000 clones, under 90% of them singletons. The V gene's germline CDR1 is LNHDA and CDR2 SQIVND (reference sequence). The CDR3 spans 14 residues. Trimming stripped 7 bases from V and 0 bases from J, with 13 bases between. This rearrangement joins TRBV19 to TRBJ2-7, with D uncertain. This clonotype was obtained from a woman between 55 and 75 years old with active or convalescent COVID-19. The sample was peripheral blood. The CDR3 sequence is CASTPSPSSYEQYF. CDR3 nucleotides: TGTGCCAGTACCCCGTCCCCTAGCTCCTACGAGCAGTACTTC. Based on the CDR3 plus reference TRBV19 and TRBJ2-7, the full variable domain is DGGITQSPKYLFRKEGQNVTLSCEQNLNHDAMYWYRQDPGQGLRLIYYSQIVNDFQKGDIAEGYSVSREKKESFPLTVTSAQKNPTAFYLCASTPSPSSYEQYFGPGTRLTVT.